These T cell receptor beta chains were read from a single sample in a study of T cell changes during pregnancy in multiple sclerosis. Some clones are missing from TCRdb's copy, which holds only in-frame ones; the method was immunoSEQ multiplex PCR. The sample lists around 120,000 clones; 80% to 95% were seen once. The sequenced sample was peripheral blood, obtained after pregnancy. These receptors were obtained from a female donor with multiple sclerosis, enrolled in a pregnancy study. Each CDR3 is given with its conserved first and last residue. A D gene is named only where the DNA matches it firmly. Clone size is given for some rows only: seen once, a few or many times, or a class if the clone is expanded.

clone_size d_call j_call v_call cdr3_nt cdr3_aa
- - TRBJ2-2 TRBV6-4 TGTGCCAGCAGTGACCGGACTAACACCGGGGAGCTGTTTTTT CASSDRTNTGELFF
- - TRBJ1-5 TRBV6-4 TGTGCCAGCAGTGCCAGGGGTGGTCAGCCCCAGCATTTT CASSARGGQPQHF
- - TRBJ2-1 TRBV11-2 TGTGCCAGCAGCTTAGATATGAGCTCCTACAATGAGCAGTTCTTC CASSLDMSSYNEQFF
- - TRBJ2-1 TRBV2 TGTGCCAGCAGTGAAACGCGTTACAATGAGCAGTTCTTC CASSETRYNEQFF
few - TRBJ1-2 TRBV18 TGTGCCAGCTCACCAAAGCGGCAAGACTATGGCTACACCTTC CASSPKRQDYGYTF
- - TRBJ1-1 TRBV5-1 TGCGCCAGCAGCTTGTACCCTCGCGGGGGAACACTCACTGAAGCTTTCTTT CASSLYPRGGTLTEAFF
- TRBD2 TRBJ2-5 TRBV18 TGTGCCAGCTCACCACGGGGGGGGAGAGAGACCCAGTACTTC CASSPRGGRETQYF
- TRBD1 TRBJ1-4 TRBV4-2 TGTGCCAGCAGCCGTGAAGGACAGGGCGGGGATGAAAAACTGTTTTTT CASSREGQGGDEKLFF
- TRBD1 TRBJ1-6 TRBV11-2 TGTGCCAGCAGCGTAGGGACAGCTCCAAATTCACCCCTCCACTTT CASSVGTAPNSPLHF
- - TRBJ1-1 TRBV11-2 TGTGCCAGCAGCTTAGACTGGGGGGGATCGGGGGCTTTCTTT CASSLDWGGSGAFF
- TRBD1 TRBJ2-7 TRBV6-1 TGTGCCAGCAGTCCGGGACAGAACTACGAGCAGTACTTC CASSPGQNYEQYF
few TRBD2 TRBJ2-1 TRBV11-2 TGTGCCAGCGGGAGAGCGGGGGGGCGGGTTAGTAATGAGCAGTTCTTC CASGRAGGRVSNEQFF
- TRBD1 TRBJ1-1 TRBV11-3 TGTGCCAGCAGCTTAAGCCAGGGACAGGGGGATGACACTGAAGCTTTCTTT CASSLSQGQGDDTEAFF
- TRBD2 TRBJ2-3 TRBV5-1 TGCGCCAGCAGGACCACTAGCGGGCCCCATACGCAGTATTTT CASRTTSGPHTQYF
- TRBD2 TRBJ2-1 TRBV12-5 TGTGCTAGTGGCACCCGAGGGACTAGCGGGGGTGAGGGGCAGTTCTTC CASGTRGTSGGEGQFF
few - TRBJ1-2 TRBV2 TGTGCCAGCAGTGGCGACAGTAACTATGGCTACACCTTC CASSGDSNYGYTF
- - TRBJ2-7 TRBV27 TGTGCCAGTACCCGACACCCCAACTACGAGCAGTACTTC CASTRHPNYEQYF
- TRBD1 TRBJ1-2 TRBV23-1 TGCGCCAGCCCCTCCCCGGGACAGGAGATCGCCTATGGCTACACCTTC CASPSPGQEIAYGYTF
- TRBD1 TRBJ1-6 TRBV27 TGTGCCAGCAGTTTATACGGCGACAGGGCAACTCGAGTGCGGAATTCACCCCTCCACTTT CASSLYGDRATRVRNSPLHF
- TRBD1 TRBJ2-5 TRBV13 TGTGCCAGCAGCCAGTCCGGACAGGGTGGGTTAGAGACCCAGTACTTC CASSQSGQGGLETQYF
- TRBD1 TRBJ2-3 TRBV2 TGTGCCAGCAGTGAGTTGGAAGGGGGCGGAGATACGCAGTATTTT CASSELEGGGDTQYF
- - TRBJ1-6 TRBV27 TGTGCCAGCAGTTTAGACAATAATTCACCCCTCCACTTT CASSLDNNSPLHF